Presented here are 28 T cell receptor beta chains from one specimen sequenced in a study of control samples from healthy donors and cancer patients. The protocol was immunoSEQ multiplex PCR, while the TCRdb copy is restricted to in-frame clones and leaves out a portion. The sample consists of about 190,000 clones, around 90% of them appearing once. Sequenced material: blood. Receptors originate from a man aged 25-45 years in good health.

The chain combines TRBV6-5 with TRBJ2-2, with 7 nucleotides matching TRBD2. After removal of 6 bases from V and 4 bases from J, the junction contained 5 bases not matched to a gene. CDR1 MNHEY and CDR2 SVGAGI come from the germline V gene. CDR3 length: 14 residues. The CDR3 DNA reads as TGTGCCAGCAGCATGCCGGGGGGCACCGGGGAGCTGTTTTTT. This translates into CASSMPGGTGELFF.

This rearrangement joins TRBV30 to TRBJ2-2; D may be TRBD1 or TRBD2 (5 bases each). CDR1 and CDR2 from the germline V gene are GTSNPN and SVGIG (reference sequence). The CDR3 has 13 residues. The V and J ends lost 3 bases and 5 bases respectively, with 10 bases between them. Written as DNA, the CDR3 is TGTGCCTGGAGCCGGGGCTTAACCGGGGAGCTGTTTTTT. Protein product: CAWSRGLTGELFF.

This chain uses TRBV5-1 with TRBJ2-6; D gene ambiguous. In germline, CDR1 is SGHRS, CDR2 YFSETQ. V lost 2 bases and J 4 bases, leaving 7 bases between the germline ends. The CDR3 extends over 14 amino acids. The CDR3 coding sequence is TGCGCCAGCAGCTTCTCCTCCGGGGCCAACGTCCTGACTTTC. Translation: CASSFSSGANVLTF.

A single count supports this clone. The CDR3 DNA reads TGTGCCAGCTCGCCCGGACTAGCCCCGGATGAGCAGTTCTTC. This encodes CASSPGLAPDEQFF. The chain combines TRBV18 with TRBJ2-1, with 8 bases lining up with TRBD2. The CDR3 extends over 14 amino acids. After removal of 6 bases from V and 8 bases from J, the junction contained 9 bases not matched to a gene. The germline gives CDR1 KGHSH, CDR2 LQKENI.

CDR3 DNA sequence: TGTGCCAGTAGCCAAGACAGGGGGCCGACCAACGTCCTGACTTTC. Protein product: CASSQDRGPTNVLTF. The V gene is TRBV19, the J gene TRBJ2-6, with 10 bases aligning to TRBD1. The CDR3 has 15 amino acids. Germline V gives CDR1 LNHDA, CDR2 SQIVND (reference sequence). Germline trimming cut 6 bases from V and 8 bases from J; bases unmatched to any gene: 7.

This clone was seen just once. The rearrangement uses TRBV19 and TRBJ2-2; 8 bases agree with TRBD1. J lost 1 base, V lost 5 bases, and 6 bases had no gene match. Germline CDR1 LNHDA, CDR2 SQIVND (reference sequence). The CDR3 spans 16 residues. For the CDR3, the DNA is TGTGCCAGTAGTGTACGGGACAGGCAGAACACCGGGGAGCTGTTTTTT. It translates to CASSVRDRQNTGELFF.

This clone was detected a few times. This chain connects TRBV6-6 to TRBJ1-6; 10 nucleotides align to TRBD1. This CDR3 spans 16 amino acids. J lost 10 bases, V lost 5 bases, and 11 bases had no gene match. The germline V gene has CDR1 MNHNY and CDR2 SVGAGI (reference sequence). This CDR3 is CASSRGSGTGESPLHF. The CDR3 coding sequence is TGTGCCAGCAGTCGAGGTTCCGGGACAGGGGAATCACCCCTCCACTTT.

The chain joins TRBV4-2 to TRBJ2-3; 7 bases are shared with TRBD2. Germline loops: CDR1 LGHNA, CDR2 YNFKEQ. V lost 3 bases to trimming and J lost 2 bases; unmatched junction nucleotides: 8. The CDR3 covers 16 residues. CDR3 region: CASSHSRGDDTDTQYF. CDR3 nucleotides: TGTGCCAGCAGCCACTCACGGGGGGACGACACAGATACGCAGTATTTT.

This clone was detected a few times. The chain is built from TRBV2 and TRBJ1-5, with D possibly TRBD1 on 5 matching bases. Germline values: CDR1 SNHLY, CDR2 FYNNEI. The CDR3 spans 16 residues. Trimming left V 5 bases short and J 0 bases short, with 14 bases between. CDR3 sequence reads: CASSSDRRYSNQPQHF. CDR3 coding DNA: TGTGCCAGCAGTTCAGACAGACGGTATAGCAATCAGCCCCAGCATTTT.

The V and J genes are TRBV3-1 (or the pseudogene TRBV3-2) and TRBJ2-5; a possible D gene is TRBD1 (7 bases). Germline V gene lookup returns CDR1 LGHDT and CDR2 YNNKEL (reference sequence). This CDR3 comprises 14 residues. V lost 0 bases and J 5 bases, leaving 10 bases between the germline ends. This CDR3 reads CASSQDGGGETQYF. The DNA for the CDR3 is TGTGCCAGCAGCCAAGATGGAGGGGGCGAGACCCAGTACTTC.

The gene calls are TRBV24-1 and TRBJ1-2; D is ambiguous. The V and J ends lost 6 bases and 4 bases respectively, with 8 bases between them. This CDR3 region has 12 residues. Looked up from germline, CDR1 is KGHDR and CDR2 is SFDVKD. CDR3 bases: TGTGCCACCAGTCCGGGAAGCTATGGCTACACCTTC. Translation gives CATSPGSYGYTF.

The chain recombines TRBV4-2 with TRBJ1-5; 8 bases fit TRBD1. CDR3 length: 14 amino acids. The V and J ends lost 3 bases and 7 bases, in that order; junction bases with no gene match: 5. Germline V lookup: CDR1 LGHNA, CDR2 YNFKEQ. The CDR3 is CASSHLTGAQPQHF. CDR3 in DNA: TGTGCCAGCAGCCACCTGACAGGGGCCCAGCCCCAGCATTTT.

This rearrangement joins TRBV5-5 to TRBJ2-2; 8 bases map to TRBD1. The CDR3 sequence is 16 residues long. The V gene end was trimmed by 5 bases and the J gene end by 0 bases; junction bases not matched to a gene: 6. Germline V gene data show CDR1 as SGHKS and CDR2 as YYEKEE (reference sequence). The CDR3 here is CASRRGQGTNTGELFF. CDR3 DNA: TGTGCCAGCAGACGCGGACAGGGAACGAACACCGGGGAGCTGTTTTTT.

Here the CDR3 DNA reads TGTGCCAGCAGTCAACAAGGGGCGGGGGCCAACGTCCTGACTTTC. As protein: CASSQQGAGANVLTF. The chain joins TRBV27 to TRBJ2-6; D may be TRBD1 (5 bases). The CDR3 is made up of 15 amino acids. Germline CDR1 MNHEY, CDR2 SMNVEV (reference sequence). The V end was cut by 5 bases, the J end by 4 bases, with 12 bases between.

The rearrangement joins TRBV10-2 to TRBJ2-1; 9 bases line up with TRBD2. Per germline, CDR1 WSHSY and CDR2 SAAADI. The CDR3 is 14 amino acids. The trim removed 7 bases at V and 5 bases at J, leaving 6 bases unmatched. CDR3 region: CASIPAGGHNEQFF. Here the CDR3 DNA reads TGCGCCAGCATACCCGCGGGGGGGCACAATGAGCAGTTCTTC.

J is TRBJ1-1 and V is TRBV12-3 or TRBV12-4; D is perhaps TRBD1 (6 bases). Trimming cost V 6 bases and J 8 bases, with 10 bases left between them. The CDR3 is 11 residues long. CDR3 sequence reads: CASRQGREAFF. Here the CDR3 DNA reads TGTGCCAGCAGACAGGGCCGCGAAGCTTTCTTT.

The chain employs TRBV12-5 and TRBJ1-3, with D unclear. The CDR3 has 15 residues. Germline CDR1 reads LGHNT; CDR2 reads FRNRAP. Deletions cut 5 bases from V and 0 bases from J, with 11 bases between. The CDR3 DNA reads as TGTGCTAGTGGTCCCCCCGGGGACTCTGGAAACACCATATATTTT. Translation gives CASGPPGDSGNTIYF.

The chain combines TRBV11-2 with TRBJ1-2, with 11 bases matching TRBD1. Germline values: CDR1 SGHAT, CDR2 FQNNGV. Unmatched junction bases numbered 6, after V lost 5 bases and J lost 4 bases. CDR3 length: 15 amino acids. DNA of the CDR3: TGTGCCAGCAGCCCCCCCGGACAGGGGGCCTATGGCTACACCTTC. This codes for CASSPPGQGAYGYTF.

This clone was detected only once. This sequence joins TRBV4-1 and TRBJ2-1; 8 nucleotides agree with TRBD2. Germline values: CDR1 MGHRA, CDR2 YSYEKL. The CDR3 contains 21 residues. The V and J ends lost 2 bases and 1 base, in that order; junction bases with no gene match: 19. DNA of the CDR3: TGCGCCAGCAGCCAAACCGCCCGGGGGGGGCCCCAAAGGGCTTCCTACAATGAGCAGTTCTTC. This gives the protein CASSQTARGGPQRASYNEQFF.

This clone was seen just once. The chain carries TRBV4-1 and TRBJ2-7; D unclear. Germline CDR1 is MGHRA and CDR2 is YSYEKL. The CDR3 totals 15 residues. The ends were cut back, 0 bases at V and 0 bases at J, with 9 bases in the middle. The CDR3 loop reads CASSQEGSLSYEQYF. In DNA form, the CDR3 reads TGCGCCAGCAGCCAAGAAGGCAGCCTCTCCTACGAGCAGTACTTC.

The chain is built from TRBV19 and TRBJ1-5, with 12 positions matching TRBD1. V was clipped by 8 bases and J by 7 bases; unmatched bases: 6. The CDR3 runs 14 residues. Per the germline V gene, CDR1 is LNHDA and CDR2 is SQIVND (reference sequence). CDR3 loop: CASGGTGGGQPQHF. In nucleotides, the CDR3 is TGTGCCAGTGGCGGGACAGGGGGCGGGCAGCCCCAGCATTTT.

Turning to this clone: Other DNA sequences in the same sample also yield this CDR3. This chain uses TRBV6-5 with TRBJ1-6, with 7 bases matching TRBD1. V was clipped by 2 bases and J by 7 bases; unmatched bases: 5. This CDR3 region has 15 residues. CDR1 is MNHEY, CDR2 SVGAGI, per germline. This CDR3 reads CASSYRGQNNSPLHF. For the CDR3, the DNA is TGTGCCAGCAGTTACCGGGGACAGAACAATTCACCCCTCCACTTT.

In its sample, this clone was seen once. The rearrangement links TRBV5-1 to TRBJ1-2; the match to TRBD1 covers 10 bases. Trimming at V came to 4 bases and at J to 7 bases, leaving 7 bases not matched to a gene. CDR1 is SGHRS, CDR2 YFSETQ, per germline. CDR3 length equals 14 residues. The CDR3 protein is CASSKDRGQGGYTF. As DNA, the CDR3 is TGCGCCAGCAGCAAAGACAGGGGGCAGGGTGGCTACACCTTC.

For the CDR3, the DNA is TGTGCCAGTAGTTTCTCGGGACGCCGGCCGGGAAACTATGGCTACACCTTC. Amino acids: CASSFSGRRPGNYGYTF. The chain has TRBV19 and TRBJ1-2; possibly TRBD1 for D (5 bases). The CDR3 extends over 17 amino acids. Germline CDR1 is LNHDA and CDR2 is SQIVND (reference sequence). V was pared by 5 bases and J by 2 bases, with 21 bases between.

V usage is TRBV12-3 or TRBV12-4 and J usage is TRBJ2-7; 9 bases are shared with TRBD1. The CDR3 sequence is 13 residues long. Losses at the gene ends were 10 bases for V and 4 bases for J; bases not matched to a gene: 8. The CDR3 reads CATKQGARYEQYF. As DNA, the CDR3 is TGTGCCACCAAACAGGGGGCGCGTTACGAGCAGTACTTC.

This chain joins TRBV9 and TRBJ1-5; 9 bases fit TRBD1. Per germline, CDR1 SGDLS and CDR2 YYNGEE. This CDR3 comprises 16 residues. V dropped 0 bases and J dropped 7; count of bases not matched to a gene: 8. This chain's CDR3 is CASSVGQGGQGQPQHF. The CDR3 bases are TGTGCCAGCAGCGTAGGCCAGGGGGGACAGGGACAGCCCCAGCATTTT.

CDR3: CASSSQGANYGYTF. The CDR3 coding sequence is TGTGCCAGCAGTTCGCAGGGGGCCAACTATGGCTACACCTTC. The gene calls are TRBV2 and TRBJ1-2; the match to TRBD1 covers 8 bases. V trimming: 5 bases; J trimming: 2 bases; junction bases outside the gene matches: 4. The germline V gene has CDR1 SNHLY and CDR2 FYNNEI. This CDR3 has 14 residues.

This chain uses TRBV15 with TRBJ2-1, with 9 bases lining up with TRBD2. CDR1 and CDR2 from the germline V gene are LNHNV and YYDKDF (reference sequence). The ends lost 0 bases at V and 4 bases at J; junction bases unmatched: 7. This CDR3 spans 17 amino acids. In nucleotides, the CDR3 is TGTGCCACCAGCAGAGATTACCGCGGGGGGGCGTACAATGAGCAGTTCTTC. Its protein is CATSRDYRGGAYNEQFF.